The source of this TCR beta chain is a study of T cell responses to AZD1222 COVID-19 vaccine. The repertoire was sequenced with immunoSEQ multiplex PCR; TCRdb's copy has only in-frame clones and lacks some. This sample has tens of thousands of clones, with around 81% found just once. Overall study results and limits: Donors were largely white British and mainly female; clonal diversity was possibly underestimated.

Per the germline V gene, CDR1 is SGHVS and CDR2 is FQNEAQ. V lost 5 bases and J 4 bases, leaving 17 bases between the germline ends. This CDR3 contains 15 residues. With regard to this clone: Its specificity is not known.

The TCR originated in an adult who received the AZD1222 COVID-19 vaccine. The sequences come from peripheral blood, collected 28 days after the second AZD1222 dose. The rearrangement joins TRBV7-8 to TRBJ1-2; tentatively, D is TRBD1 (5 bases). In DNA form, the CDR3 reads TGTGCCAGCAGCCCCGGCGCCCGGGGGATCTATGGCTACACCTTC. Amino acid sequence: CASSPGARGIYGYTF.